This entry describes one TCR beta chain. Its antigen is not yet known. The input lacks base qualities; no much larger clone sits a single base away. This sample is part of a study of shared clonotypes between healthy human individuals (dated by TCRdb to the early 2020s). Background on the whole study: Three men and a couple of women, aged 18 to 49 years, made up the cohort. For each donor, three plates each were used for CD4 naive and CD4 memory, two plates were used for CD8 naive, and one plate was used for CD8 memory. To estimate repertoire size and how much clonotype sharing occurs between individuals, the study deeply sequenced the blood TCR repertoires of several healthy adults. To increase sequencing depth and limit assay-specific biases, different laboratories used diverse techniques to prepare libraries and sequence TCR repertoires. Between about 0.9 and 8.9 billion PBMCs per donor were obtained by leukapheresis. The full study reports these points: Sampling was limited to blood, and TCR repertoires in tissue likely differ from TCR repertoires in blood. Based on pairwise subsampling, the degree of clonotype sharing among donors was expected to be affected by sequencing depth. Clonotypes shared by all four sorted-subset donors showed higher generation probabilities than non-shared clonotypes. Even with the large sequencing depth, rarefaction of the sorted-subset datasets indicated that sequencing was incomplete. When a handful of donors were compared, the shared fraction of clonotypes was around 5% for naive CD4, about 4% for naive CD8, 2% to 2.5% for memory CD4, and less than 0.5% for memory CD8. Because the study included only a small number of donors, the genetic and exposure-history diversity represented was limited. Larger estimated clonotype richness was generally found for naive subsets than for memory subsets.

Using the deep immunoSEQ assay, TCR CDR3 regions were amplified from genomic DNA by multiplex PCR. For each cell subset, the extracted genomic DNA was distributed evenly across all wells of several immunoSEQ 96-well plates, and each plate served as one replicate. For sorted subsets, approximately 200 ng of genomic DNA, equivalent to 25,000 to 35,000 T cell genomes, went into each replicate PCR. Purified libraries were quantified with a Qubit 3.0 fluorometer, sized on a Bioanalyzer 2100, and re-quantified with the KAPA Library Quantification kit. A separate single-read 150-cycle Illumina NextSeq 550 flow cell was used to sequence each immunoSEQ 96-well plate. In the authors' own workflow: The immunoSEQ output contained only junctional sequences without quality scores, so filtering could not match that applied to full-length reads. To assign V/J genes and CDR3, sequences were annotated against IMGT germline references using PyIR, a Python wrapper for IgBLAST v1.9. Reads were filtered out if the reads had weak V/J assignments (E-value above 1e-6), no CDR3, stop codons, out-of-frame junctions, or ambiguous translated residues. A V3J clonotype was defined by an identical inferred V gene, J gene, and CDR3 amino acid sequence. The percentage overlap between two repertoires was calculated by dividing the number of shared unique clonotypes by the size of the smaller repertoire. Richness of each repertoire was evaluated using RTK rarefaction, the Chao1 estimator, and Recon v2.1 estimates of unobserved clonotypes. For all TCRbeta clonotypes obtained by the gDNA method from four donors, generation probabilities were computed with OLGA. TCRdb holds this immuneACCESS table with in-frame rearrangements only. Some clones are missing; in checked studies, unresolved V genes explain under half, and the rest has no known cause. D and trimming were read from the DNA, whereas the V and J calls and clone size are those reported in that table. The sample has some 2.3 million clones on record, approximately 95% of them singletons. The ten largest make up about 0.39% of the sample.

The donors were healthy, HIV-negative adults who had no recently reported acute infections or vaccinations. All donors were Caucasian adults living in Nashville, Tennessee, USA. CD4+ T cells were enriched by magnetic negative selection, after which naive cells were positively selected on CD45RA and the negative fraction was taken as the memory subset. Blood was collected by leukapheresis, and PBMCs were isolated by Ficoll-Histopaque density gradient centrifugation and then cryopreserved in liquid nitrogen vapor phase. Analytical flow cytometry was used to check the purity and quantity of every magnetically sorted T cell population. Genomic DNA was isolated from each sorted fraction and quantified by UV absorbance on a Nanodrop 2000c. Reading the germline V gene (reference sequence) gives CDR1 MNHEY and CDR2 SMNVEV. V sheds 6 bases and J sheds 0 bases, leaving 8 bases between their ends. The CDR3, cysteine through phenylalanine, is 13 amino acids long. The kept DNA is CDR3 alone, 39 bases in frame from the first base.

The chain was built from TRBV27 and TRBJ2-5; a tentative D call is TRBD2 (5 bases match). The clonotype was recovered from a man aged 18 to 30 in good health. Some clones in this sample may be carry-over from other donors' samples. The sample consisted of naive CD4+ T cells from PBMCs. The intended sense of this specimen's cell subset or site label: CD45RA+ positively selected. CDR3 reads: CASSGVYQETQYF. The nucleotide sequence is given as TGTGCCAGCAGCGGGGTGTACCAAGAGACCCAGTACTTC.